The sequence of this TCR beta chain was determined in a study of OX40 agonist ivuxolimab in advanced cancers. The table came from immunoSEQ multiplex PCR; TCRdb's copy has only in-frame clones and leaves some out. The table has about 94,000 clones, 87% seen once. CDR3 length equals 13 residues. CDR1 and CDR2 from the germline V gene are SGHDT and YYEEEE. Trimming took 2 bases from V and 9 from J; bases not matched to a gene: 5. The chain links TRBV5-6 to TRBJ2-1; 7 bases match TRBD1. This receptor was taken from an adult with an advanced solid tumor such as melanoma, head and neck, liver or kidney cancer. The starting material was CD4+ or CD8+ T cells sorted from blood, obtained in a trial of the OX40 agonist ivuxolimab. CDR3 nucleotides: TGTGCCAGCAGCTTTAAGGGGGCCGGTGAGCAGTTCTTC. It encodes CASSFKGAGEQFF.